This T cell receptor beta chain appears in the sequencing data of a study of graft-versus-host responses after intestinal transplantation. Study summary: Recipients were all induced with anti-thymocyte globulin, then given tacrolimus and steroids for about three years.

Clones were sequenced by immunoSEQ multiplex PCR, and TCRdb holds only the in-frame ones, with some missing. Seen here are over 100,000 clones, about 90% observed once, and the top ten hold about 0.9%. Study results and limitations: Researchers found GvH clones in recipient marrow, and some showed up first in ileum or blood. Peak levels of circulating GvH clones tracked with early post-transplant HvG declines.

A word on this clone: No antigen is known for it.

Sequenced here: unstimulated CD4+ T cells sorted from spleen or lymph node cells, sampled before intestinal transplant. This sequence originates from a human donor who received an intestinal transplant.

As DNA, the CDR3 is TGCAGCGTTTCCGGGGGGGCAGATACGCAGTATTTT. This codes for CSVSGGADTQYF. V and J are TRBV29-1 and TRBJ2-3; 8 bases are a match to TRBD2. The trim removed 5 bases at V and 4 bases at J, leaving 2 bases unmatched. The CDR3 loop spans 12 amino acids. Germline V gene data show CDR1 as SQVTM and CDR2 as ANQGSEA.